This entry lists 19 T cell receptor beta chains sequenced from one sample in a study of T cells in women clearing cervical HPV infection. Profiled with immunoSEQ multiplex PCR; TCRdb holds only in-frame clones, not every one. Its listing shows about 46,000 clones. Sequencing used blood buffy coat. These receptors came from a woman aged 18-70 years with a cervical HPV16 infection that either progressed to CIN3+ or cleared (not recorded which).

The DNA read from the CDR3 is TGTGCCATCAGTGCAGGGGGCACCGGGGAG. This gives the protein CAISAGGTGE. In full, the CDR3 reads CAISAGGTGELFF. This chain uses TRBV10-3 with TRBJ2-2; 7 bases align to TRBD1. The missing CDR3 end, 3 residues past where the read stops, is filled in from the germline J gene. The CDR3 totals 13 residues. After removal of 4 bases from V and 4 bases from J, the junction contained 0 bases not matched to a gene. Per the germline V gene, CDR1 is ENHRY and CDR2 is SYGVKD.

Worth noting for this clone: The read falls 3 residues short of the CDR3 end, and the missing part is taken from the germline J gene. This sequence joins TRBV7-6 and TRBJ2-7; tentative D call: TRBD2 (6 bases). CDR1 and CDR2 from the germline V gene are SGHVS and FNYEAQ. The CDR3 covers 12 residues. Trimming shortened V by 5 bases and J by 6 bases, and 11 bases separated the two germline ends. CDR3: CASSLSGPEQYF. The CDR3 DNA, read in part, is TGTGCCAGCAGCCTAAGCGGGCCCGAG.

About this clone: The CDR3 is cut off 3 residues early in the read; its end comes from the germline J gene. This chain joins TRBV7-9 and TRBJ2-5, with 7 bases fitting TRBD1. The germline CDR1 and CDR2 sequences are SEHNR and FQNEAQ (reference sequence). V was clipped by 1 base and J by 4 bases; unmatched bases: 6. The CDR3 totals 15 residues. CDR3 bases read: TGTGCCAGCAGCTTAGTAGGGTCAGGGGGAGAGACC. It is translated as CASSLVGSGGET. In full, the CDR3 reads CASSLVGSGGETQYF.

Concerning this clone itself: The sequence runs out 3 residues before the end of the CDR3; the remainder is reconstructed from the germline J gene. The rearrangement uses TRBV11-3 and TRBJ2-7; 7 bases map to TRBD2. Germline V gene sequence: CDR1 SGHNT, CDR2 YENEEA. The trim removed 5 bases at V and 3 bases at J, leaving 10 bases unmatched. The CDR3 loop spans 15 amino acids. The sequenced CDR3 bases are TGTGCCAGCAGCCCCCAAAGCGGGGCCCACTACGAG. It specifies CASSPQSGAHYE. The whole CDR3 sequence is CASSPQSGAHYEQYF.

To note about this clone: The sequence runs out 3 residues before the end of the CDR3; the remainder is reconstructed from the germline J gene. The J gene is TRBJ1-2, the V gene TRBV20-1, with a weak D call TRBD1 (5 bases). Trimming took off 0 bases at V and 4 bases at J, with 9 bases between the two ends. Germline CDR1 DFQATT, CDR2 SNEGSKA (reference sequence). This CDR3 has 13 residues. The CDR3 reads CSAREGHSYGYTF. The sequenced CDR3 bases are TGCAGTGCTAGAGAGGGGCATTCCTATGGC.

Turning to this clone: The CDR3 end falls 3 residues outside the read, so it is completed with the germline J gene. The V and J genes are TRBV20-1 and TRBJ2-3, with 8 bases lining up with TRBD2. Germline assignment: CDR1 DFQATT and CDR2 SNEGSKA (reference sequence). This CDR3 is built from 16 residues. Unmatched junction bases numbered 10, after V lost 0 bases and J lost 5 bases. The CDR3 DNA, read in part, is TGCAGTGCTAGAGAGTTTGTAGCGGGGTTGGGAGATACG. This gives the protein CSAREFVAGLGDT. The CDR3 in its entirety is CSAREFVAGLGDTQYF.

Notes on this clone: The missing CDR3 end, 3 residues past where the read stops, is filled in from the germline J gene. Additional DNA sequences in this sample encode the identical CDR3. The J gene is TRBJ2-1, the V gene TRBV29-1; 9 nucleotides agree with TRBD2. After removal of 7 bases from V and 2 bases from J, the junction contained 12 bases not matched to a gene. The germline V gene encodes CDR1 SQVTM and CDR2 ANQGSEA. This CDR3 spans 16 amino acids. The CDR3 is CSALGTSSPPYNEQFF. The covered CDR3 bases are TGCAGCGCCCTAGGGACTAGCTCCCCTCCCTACAATGAG.

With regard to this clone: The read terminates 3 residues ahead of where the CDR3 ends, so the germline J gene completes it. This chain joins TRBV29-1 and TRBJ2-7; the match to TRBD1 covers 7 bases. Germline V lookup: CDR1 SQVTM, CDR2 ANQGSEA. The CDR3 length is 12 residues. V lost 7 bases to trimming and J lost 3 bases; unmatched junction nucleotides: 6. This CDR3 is CSARGTIYEQYF. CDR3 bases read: TGCAGCGCCAGGGGGACAATCTACGAG.

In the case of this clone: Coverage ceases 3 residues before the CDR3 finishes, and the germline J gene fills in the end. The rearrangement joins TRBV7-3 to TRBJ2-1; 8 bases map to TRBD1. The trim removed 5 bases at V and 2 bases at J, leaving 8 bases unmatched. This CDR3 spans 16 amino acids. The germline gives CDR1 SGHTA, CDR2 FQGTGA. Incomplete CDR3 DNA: TGTGCCAGCAGCCCACGGACAGGGTCAACCTACAATGAG. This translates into CASSPRTGSTYNE. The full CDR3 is CASSPRTGSTYNEQFF.

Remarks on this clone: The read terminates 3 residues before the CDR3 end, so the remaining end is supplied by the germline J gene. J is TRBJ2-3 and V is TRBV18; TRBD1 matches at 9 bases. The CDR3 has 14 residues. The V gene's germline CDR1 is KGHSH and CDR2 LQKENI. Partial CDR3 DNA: TGTGCCAGCTCAACCGGGACAGGGAGTCAGCCG. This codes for CASSTGTGSQP. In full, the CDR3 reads CASSTGTGSQPQYF.

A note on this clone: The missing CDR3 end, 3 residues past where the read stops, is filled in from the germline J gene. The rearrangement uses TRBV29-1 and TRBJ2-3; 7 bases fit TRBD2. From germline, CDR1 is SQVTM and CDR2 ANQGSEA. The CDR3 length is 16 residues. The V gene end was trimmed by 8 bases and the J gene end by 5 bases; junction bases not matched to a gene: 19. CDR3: CSPRMGGGGIGDTQYF. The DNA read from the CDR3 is TGCAGCCCTCGCATGGGAGGCGGGGGAATTGGAGATACG.

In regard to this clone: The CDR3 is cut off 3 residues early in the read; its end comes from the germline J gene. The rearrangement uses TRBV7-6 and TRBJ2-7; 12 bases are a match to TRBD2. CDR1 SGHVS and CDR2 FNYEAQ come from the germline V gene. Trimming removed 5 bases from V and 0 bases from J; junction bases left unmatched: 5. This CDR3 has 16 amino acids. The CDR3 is CASSPGLAGSSYEQYF. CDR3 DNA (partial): TGTGCCAGCAGCCCAGGACTAGCGGGAAGCTCCTACGAG. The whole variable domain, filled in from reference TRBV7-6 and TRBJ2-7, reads GAGVSQSPRYKVTKRGQDVALRCDPISGHVSLYWYRQALGQGPEFLTYFNYEAQQDKSGLPNDRFSAERPEGSISTLTIQRTEQRDSAMYRCASSPGLAGSSYEQYFGPGTRLTVT.

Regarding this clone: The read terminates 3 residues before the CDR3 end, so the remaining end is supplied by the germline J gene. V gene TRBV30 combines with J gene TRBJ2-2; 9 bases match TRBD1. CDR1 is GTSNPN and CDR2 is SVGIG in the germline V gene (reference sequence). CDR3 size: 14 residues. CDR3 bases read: TGTGCCTGGAGCGAGGACAGGGGTGTTGAAAAG. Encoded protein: CAWSEDRGVEK. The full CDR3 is CAWSEDRGVEKLFF.

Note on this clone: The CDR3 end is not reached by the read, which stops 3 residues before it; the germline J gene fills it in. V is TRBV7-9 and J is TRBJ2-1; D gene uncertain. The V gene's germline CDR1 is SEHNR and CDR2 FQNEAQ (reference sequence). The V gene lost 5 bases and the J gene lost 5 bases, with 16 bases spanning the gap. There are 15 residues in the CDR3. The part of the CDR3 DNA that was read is TGTGCCAGCAGCCCCCCAGCGAGATATAACAATGAG. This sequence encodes CASSPPARYNNE. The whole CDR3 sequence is CASSPPARYNNEQFF.

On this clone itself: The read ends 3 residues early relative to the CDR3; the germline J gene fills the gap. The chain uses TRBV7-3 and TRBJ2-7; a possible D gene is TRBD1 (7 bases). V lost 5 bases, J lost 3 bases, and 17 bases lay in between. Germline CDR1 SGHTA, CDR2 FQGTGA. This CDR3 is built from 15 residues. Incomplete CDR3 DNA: TGTGCCAGCAGCGTCACAGGGGAGGCCCGCTACGAG. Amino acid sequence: CASSVTGEARYE. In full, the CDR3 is CASSVTGEARYEQYF.

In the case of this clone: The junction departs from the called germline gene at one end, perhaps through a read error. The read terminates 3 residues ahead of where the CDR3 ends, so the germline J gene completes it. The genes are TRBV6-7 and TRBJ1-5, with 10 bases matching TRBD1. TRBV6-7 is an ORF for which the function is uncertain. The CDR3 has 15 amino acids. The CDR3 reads CASSYGDRGNQPQHF. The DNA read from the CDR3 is TGTGCCAGCAGTTACGGGGACAGGGGCAACCAGCCC.

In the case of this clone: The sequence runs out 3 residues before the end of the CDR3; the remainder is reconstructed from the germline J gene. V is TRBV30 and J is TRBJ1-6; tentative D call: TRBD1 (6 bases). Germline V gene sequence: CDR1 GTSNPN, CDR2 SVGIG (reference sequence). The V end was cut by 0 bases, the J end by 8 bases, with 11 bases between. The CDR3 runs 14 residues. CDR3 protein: CAWSVEDSYSPLHF. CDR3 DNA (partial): TGTGCCTGGAGTGTCGAGGACAGCTATTCACCC.

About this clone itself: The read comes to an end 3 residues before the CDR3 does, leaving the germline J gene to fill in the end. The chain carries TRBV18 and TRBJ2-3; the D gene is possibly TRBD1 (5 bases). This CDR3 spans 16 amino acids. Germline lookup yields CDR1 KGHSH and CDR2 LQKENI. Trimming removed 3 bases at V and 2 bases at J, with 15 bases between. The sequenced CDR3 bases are TGTGCCAGCTCACCGAAGGGGCAGGAGCCCACAGATACG. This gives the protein CASSPKGQEPTDT. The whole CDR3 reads CASSPKGQEPTDTQYF.

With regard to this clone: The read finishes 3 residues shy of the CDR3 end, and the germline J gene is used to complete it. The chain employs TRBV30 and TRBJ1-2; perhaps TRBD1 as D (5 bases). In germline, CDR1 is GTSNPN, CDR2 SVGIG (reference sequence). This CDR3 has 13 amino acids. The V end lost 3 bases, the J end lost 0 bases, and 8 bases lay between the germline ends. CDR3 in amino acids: CAWSLQANYGYTF. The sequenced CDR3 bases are TGTGCCTGGAGCCTACAGGCTAACTATGGC.